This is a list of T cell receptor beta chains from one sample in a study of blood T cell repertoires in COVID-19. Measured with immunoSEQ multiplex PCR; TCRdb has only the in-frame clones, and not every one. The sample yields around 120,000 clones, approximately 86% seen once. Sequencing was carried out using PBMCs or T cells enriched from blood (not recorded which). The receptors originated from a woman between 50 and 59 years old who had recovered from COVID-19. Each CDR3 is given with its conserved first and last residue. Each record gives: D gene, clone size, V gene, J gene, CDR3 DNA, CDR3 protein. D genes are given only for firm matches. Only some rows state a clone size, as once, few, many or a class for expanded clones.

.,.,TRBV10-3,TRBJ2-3,TGTGCCATCAGTGAGTCGACGCAGGGAACTACGCAGTATTTT,CAISESTQGTTQYF
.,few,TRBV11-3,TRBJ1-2,TGTGCCAGCAGCATACAGGGAAGGGAGTATGGCTACACCTTC,CASSIQGREYGYTF
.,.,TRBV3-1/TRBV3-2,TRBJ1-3,TGTGCCAGCAGCCAAGCAGGGGTATTGCCTGGAAACACCATATATTTT,CASSQAGVLPGNTIYF
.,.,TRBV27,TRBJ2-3,TGTGCCAGCAGTTTTCTAGCGCCTAGCACAGATACGCAGTATTTT,CASSFLAPSTDTQYF
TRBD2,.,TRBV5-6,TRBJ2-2,TGTGCCAGCAGCTTGGTTGGTCTAGCGGGGGGAACCGGGGAGCTGTTTTTT,CASSLVGLAGGTGELFF
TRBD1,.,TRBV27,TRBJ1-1,TGTGCCAGCAATCAGGGGGCAGAAGCTTTCTTT,CASNQGAEAFF
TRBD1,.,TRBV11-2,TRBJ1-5,TGTGCCAGCAGCTTAGGGACAGGGGTTGGGTGGAGCAATCAGCCCCAGCATTTT,CASSLGTGVGWSNQPQHF
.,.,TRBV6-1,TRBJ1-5,TGTGCCAGCAGTGACGGGCAGGGAGGCCAGCCCCAGCATTTT,CASSDGQGGQPQHF
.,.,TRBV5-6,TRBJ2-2,TGTGCCAGCAGCTTGGCCGGCACCGGGGAGCTGTTTTTT,CASSLAGTGELFF
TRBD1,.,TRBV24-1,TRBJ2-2,TGTGCCACCAGTGATCCCGGGACAGGGGACACCGGGGAGCTGTTTTTT,CATSDPGTGDTGELFF
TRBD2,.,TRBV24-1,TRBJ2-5,TGTGCCACCGGGGGCAGCGGGGGTATAGAGACCCAGTACTTC,CATGGSGGIETQYF
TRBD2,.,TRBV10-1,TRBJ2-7,TGCGCCAGCAGCCCGGGGGGTAGGACGGGACGATACGAGCAGTACTTC,CASSPGGRTGRYEQYF
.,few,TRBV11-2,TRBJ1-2,TGTGCCAGCACCTTCCCGCGGCAGCCCTATGGCTACACCTTC,CASTFPRQPYGYTF
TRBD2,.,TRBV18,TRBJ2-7,TGTGCCAGCTCACCTGCGGGGGACGAGCAGTACTTC,CASSPAGDEQYF
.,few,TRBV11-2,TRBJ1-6,TGTGCCAGCAGCCGCGCAGACATAGTTTTGTGGCCCCTCCACTTT,CASSRADIVLWPLHF
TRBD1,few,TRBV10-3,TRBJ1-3,TGTGCCAGCTCCGGGACAGCCTCTGGAAACACCATATATTTT,CASSGTASGNTIYF
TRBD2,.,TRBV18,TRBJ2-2,TGTGCCAGCTCACCGTTAAAAGCGGGGATCGGGGAGCTGTTTTTT,CASSPLKAGIGELFF
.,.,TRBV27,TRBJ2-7,TGTGCCAGCAGTTTATTCGGAGCCTACGAGCAGTACTTC,CASSLFGAYEQYF
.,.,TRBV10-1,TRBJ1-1,TGCGCCAGCAGTGATGAAAAGAGTCCTGAAGCTTTCTTT,CASSDEKSPEAFF
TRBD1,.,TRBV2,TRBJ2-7,TGTGCCAGCCTCGGGACAGGAGAGGACGAGCAGTACTTC,CASLGTGEDEQYF
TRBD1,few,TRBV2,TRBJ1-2,TGTGCCAGCAGAGGGGACAGCTATGGCTACACCTTC,CASRGDSYGYTF
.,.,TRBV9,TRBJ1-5,TGTGCCAGCAGCCAAGGGGAGGAGCCCCAGCATTTT,CASSQGEEPQHF
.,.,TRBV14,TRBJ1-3,TGTGCCAGCGGGGGAGGCCACACCATATATTTT,CASGGGHTIYF
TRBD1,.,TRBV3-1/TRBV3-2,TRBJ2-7,TGTGCCAGCAGCCCGGACAGGCCCCTCTACGAGCAGTACTTC,CASSPDRPLYEQYF
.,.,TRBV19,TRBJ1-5,TGTGCCAGTAGTATGAGGGAGTATCAGCCCCAGCATTTT,CASSMREYQPQHF
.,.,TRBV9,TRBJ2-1,TGTGCCAGCAGCGTAGAAGGGGTTCCTACCTACAATGAGCAGTTCTTC,CASSVEGVPTYNEQFF
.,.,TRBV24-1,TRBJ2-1,TGTGCCACCAGTGTGCCGGGGTCTGAGCAGTTCTTC,CATSVPGSEQFF
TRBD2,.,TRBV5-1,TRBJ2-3,TGCGCCAGCAGCCCCGGGGGGGCAGATACGCAGTATTTT,CASSPGGADTQYF
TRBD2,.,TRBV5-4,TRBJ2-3,TGTGCCAGCAGCCAAGGACTAGCGGGCCAAAGAAGCACAGATACGCAGTATTTT,CASSQGLAGQRSTDTQYF
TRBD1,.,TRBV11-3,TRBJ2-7,TGTGCCAGCAGCCCGGGACAGGGCTACGAGCAGTACTTC,CASSPGQGYEQYF
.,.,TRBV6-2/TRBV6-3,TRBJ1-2,TGTGCCAGCAGTTACGGAGGCCATGGCTACACCTTC,CASSYGGHGYTF
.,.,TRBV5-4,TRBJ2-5,TGTGCCAGCAGCGGCGGGGCCCAAGAGACCCAGTACTTC,CASSGGAQETQYF
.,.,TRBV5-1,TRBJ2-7,TGCGCCAGCAGCTTGGAGGTCCGGGGCTACGAGCAGTACTTC,CASSLEVRGYEQYF
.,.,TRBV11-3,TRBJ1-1,TGTGCCAGCAGCTTAGGTGGGGCACTGGGAGCTTTCTTT,CASSLGGALGAFF
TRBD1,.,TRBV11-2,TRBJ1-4,TGTGCCAGCAGCTCCACAGGGGGCGGGACTAATGAAAAACTGTTTTTT,CASSSTGGGTNEKLFF
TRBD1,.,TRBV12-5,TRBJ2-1,TGTGCTAGTGGTTTGGTACGGACAGGGAGGCGGAATGAGCAGTTCTTC,CASGLVRTGRRNEQFF
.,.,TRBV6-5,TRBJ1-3,TGTGCCAGCAAGGCAGGGGCTGGAAACACCATATATTTT,CASKAGAGNTIYF
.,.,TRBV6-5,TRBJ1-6,TGTGCCAGCAGTTCTTTAGGAGGCGCCGGGAATTCACCCCTCCACTTT,CASSSLGGAGNSPLHF
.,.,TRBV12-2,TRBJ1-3,TGTGCAAGTCGCCTAAGGACAGGGGGGGACCCCCGAAACACCATATATTTT,CASRLRTGGDPRNTIYF
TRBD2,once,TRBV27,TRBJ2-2,TGTGCCAGCAGTTTCCTAGCGGGATCCCCGAACACCGGGGAGCTGTTTTTT,CASSFLAGSPNTGELFF
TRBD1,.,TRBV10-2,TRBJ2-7,TGCGCCAGCAGTACCAACCGGGACAGGGCTACCTACGAGCAGTACTTC,CASSTNRDRATYEQYF
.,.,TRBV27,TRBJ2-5,TGTGCCAGCAGCCCCCGGACCCGGAGGGAGACCCAGTACTTC,CASSPRTRRETQYF
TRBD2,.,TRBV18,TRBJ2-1,TGTGCCAGCTCACCCGGGGGGGGCCTCAATGAGCAGTTCTTC,CASSPGGGLNEQFF
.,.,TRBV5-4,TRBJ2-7,TGTGCCAGCAGCTCCCGGGGAGCGAAGGTGTACGAGCAGTACTTC,CASSSRGAKVYEQYF
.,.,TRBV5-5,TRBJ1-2,TGTGCCAGCAGCTCTACAGCGGTTTATGGCTACACCTTC,CASSSTAVYGYTF
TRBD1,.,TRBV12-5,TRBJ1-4,TGTGCTAGTGGTTTGATTAGAGGACAGGGGGTAGGAAAACTGTTTTTT,CASGLIRGQGVGKLFF
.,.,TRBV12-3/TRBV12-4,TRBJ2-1,TGTGCCAGCGGAACAGACTACAATGAGCAGTTCTTC,CASGTDYNEQFF
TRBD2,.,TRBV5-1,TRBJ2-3,TGCGCCAGCAGCTTACTTGGACTAGCGGGGAACACAGATACGCAGTATTTT,CASSLLGLAGNTDTQYF
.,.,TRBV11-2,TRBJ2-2,TGTGCCAGCAGCCCATGGGCGGGGAACACCGGGGAGCTGTTTTTT,CASSPWAGNTGELFF
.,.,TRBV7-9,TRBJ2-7,TGTGCCAGCAGCGGGAGGATCCTAACCTACGAGCAGTACTTC,CASSGRILTYEQYF
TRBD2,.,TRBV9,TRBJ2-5,TGTGCCCCCGGCACGGGGGGTACCCAAGAGACCCAGTACTTC,CAPGTGGTQETQYF
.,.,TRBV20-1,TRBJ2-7,TGCAGTGCTAGTGAAGGCAGGGAAGAGTTCTACGAGCAGTACTTC,CSASEGREEFYEQYF
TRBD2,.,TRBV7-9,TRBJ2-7,TGTGCCAGCAGTCCTCTAGCGGGGACGTCCTACGAGCAGTACTTC,CASSPLAGTSYEQYF
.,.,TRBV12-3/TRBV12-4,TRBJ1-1,TGTGCCAGCAGTTATTTACAGAACACTGAAGCTTTCTTT,CASSYLQNTEAFF
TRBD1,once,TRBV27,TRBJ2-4,TGTGCCAGCAGCCCACAGGGGGCGGCCAAAAACATTCAGTACTTC,CASSPQGAAKNIQYF